Below are 9 T cell receptor beta chains sequenced from a single sample in a study of long-term antiretroviral therapy in people with HIV. A v3.0 immunoSEQ assay was performed at survey level. Produced via immunoSEQ multiplex PCR; TCRdb's table is partial and in-frame only. The data hold 25,000 or so clones, with roughly nine tenths observed a single time. The sequenced sample was unsorted PBMCs, obtained 1.9 years after starting antiretroviral therapy. Receptors originate from a woman aged 25-40 years with HIV.

The rearrangement uses TRBV6-8 and TRBJ2-1; 7 nucleotides align to TRBD1. The CDR3 consists of 14 residues. With V trimmed by 6 bases and J by 9 bases, 11 bases remained unmatched. Germline CDR1 MNHGY, CDR2 SAAAGT. The CDR3 here is CASRSDRADGEQFF. CDR3 bases: TGTGCCAGCAGATCCGACAGGGCGGACGGTGAGCAGTTCTTC.

The rearrangement joins TRBV6-5 to TRBJ1-2; D unresolved. Germline loops: CDR1 MNHEY, CDR2 SVGAGI. CDR3 size: 14 residues. V gave up 0 bases and J gave up 6 bases, with 11 bases separating them. CDR3 nucleotide sequence: TGTGCCAGCAGTTACTCGCCCGATGTTGATGGCTACACCTTC. Residues: CASSYSPDVDGYTF.

A single count supports this clone. The chain couples TRBV5-1 to TRBJ1-2; D is ambiguous. The CDR3 is 14 amino acids. The ends were cut back, 0 bases at V and 8 bases at J, with 14 bases in the middle. Germline lookup yields CDR1 SGHRS and CDR2 YFSETQ. The CDR3 DNA reads TGCGCCAGCAGCTTGGCCGCGAACGCCGGGGGCTACACCTTC. Translating gives CASSLAANAGGYTF.

This chain links TRBV30 with TRBJ1-1; the D gene is possibly TRBD1 (5 bases). Trimming took off 4 bases at V and 6 bases at J, with 9 bases between the two ends. CDR1 and CDR2 from the germline V gene are GTSNPN and SVGIG (reference sequence). This CDR3 has 11 amino acids. The CDR3 DNA is TGTGCCTGGACAGGGCCTTCTGAAGCTTTCTTT. Encoded protein: CAWTGPSEAFF.

The V call is TRBV18, the J call TRBJ1-1; 7 bases align to TRBD1. Germline loops: CDR1 KGHSH, CDR2 LQKENI. Trimming cost V 0 bases and J 3 bases; bases outside gene matches: 7. This CDR3 has 16 amino acids. The CDR3 protein is CASSPPSGGAHTEAFF. The CDR3 region has the DNA TGTGCCAGCTCACCACCTTCAGGGGGGGCTCACACTGAAGCTTTCTTT.

The V gene is TRBV5-5, the J gene TRBJ1-6; 8 bases fit TRBD1. V was clipped by 3 bases and J by 10 bases; unmatched bases: 12. CDR1 and CDR2 from the germline V gene are SGHKS and YYEKEE (reference sequence). This CDR3 is built from 16 residues. CDR3: CASSSNRDRGSSPLHF. The CDR3 nucleotides read TGTGCCAGCAGCTCAAATCGAGACAGGGGCTCATCACCCCTCCACTTT.

The V and J genes are TRBV27 and TRBJ2-5; 8 bases are shared with TRBD2. This CDR3 region has 13 residues. From germline, CDR1 is MNHEY and CDR2 SMNVEV (reference sequence). V was pared by 7 bases and J by 0 bases, with 1 base of the junction left unmatched. CDR3 DNA: TGTGCCAGCAAACTAGCGGACCAAGAGACCCAGTACTTC. Translating gives CASKLADQETQYF.

A few counts support this clone. This rearrangement joins TRBV2 to TRBJ1-5; no firm D call. Looked up from germline, CDR1 is SNHLY and CDR2 is FYNNEI. V was cut by 0 bases and J by 6 bases, with 3 bases left in between. CDR3 length equals 12 residues. The CDR3 spells CASSEARQPQHF. The CDR3 coding sequence is TGTGCCAGCAGTGAAGCGCGTCAGCCCCAGCATTTT.

This chain connects TRBV19 to TRBJ2-5; possible D gene TRBD2, 5 bases. The germline V gene encodes CDR1 LNHDA and CDR2 SQIVND (reference sequence). V lost 2 bases and J 0 bases, leaving 16 bases between the germline ends. This CDR3 is built from 17 residues. In DNA, the CDR3 is TGTGCCAGTAGTATAATGGGCAGCGGCCCGTACCAAGAGACCCAGTACTTC. Protein: CASSIMGSGPYQETQYF.